The T cell receptor beta chain under discussion was sequenced for a study of T-cell memory formation after mild COVID-19. In regard to this clonotype: What it binds is not known.

Study-wide results and limits: Researchers could not confirm that second-wave clones peaking on day 37 targeted SARS-CoV-2. Clones that contracted clustered mainly in CM and EM if CD4+ and in EMRA if CD8+.

The CDR3 consists of 15 residues. Per germline, CDR1 SGHRS and CDR2 YFSETQ. V trimming: 4 bases; J trimming: 2 bases; junction bases outside the gene matches: 8. 5'RACE, which relied on constant-segment primers, yielded TCR alpha and TCR beta cDNA libraries carrying sample barcodes and UMIs. TCRdb analysed the 5' RACE reads with MiXCR anew, one entry per CDR3 protein. Of more than 200,000 distinct CDR3 sequences in the sample, roughly 15% are singletons; the top ten hold 3.5%. The receptor was isolated from a man between 18 and 29 years old who had mild COVID-19 (a few samples of this study predate the infection). Cell type and time point are not known. The sample comprised PBMCs or a T cell subset sorted from them (not recorded which). This chain links TRBV5-1 with TRBJ2-5; 7 bases align to TRBD1. CDR3 amino acids: CASSGTVALQETQYF. CDR3 DNA: TGCGCCAGCAGCGGGACAGTAGCCCTGCAAGAGACCCAGTACTTC. The whole variable domain, filled in from reference TRBV5-1 and TRBJ2-5, reads KAGVTQTPRYLIKTRGQQVTLSCSPISGHRSVSWYQQTPGQGLQFLFEYFSETQRNKGNFPGRFSGRQFSNSRSEMNVSTLELGDSALYLCASSGTVALQETQYFGPGTRLLVL.